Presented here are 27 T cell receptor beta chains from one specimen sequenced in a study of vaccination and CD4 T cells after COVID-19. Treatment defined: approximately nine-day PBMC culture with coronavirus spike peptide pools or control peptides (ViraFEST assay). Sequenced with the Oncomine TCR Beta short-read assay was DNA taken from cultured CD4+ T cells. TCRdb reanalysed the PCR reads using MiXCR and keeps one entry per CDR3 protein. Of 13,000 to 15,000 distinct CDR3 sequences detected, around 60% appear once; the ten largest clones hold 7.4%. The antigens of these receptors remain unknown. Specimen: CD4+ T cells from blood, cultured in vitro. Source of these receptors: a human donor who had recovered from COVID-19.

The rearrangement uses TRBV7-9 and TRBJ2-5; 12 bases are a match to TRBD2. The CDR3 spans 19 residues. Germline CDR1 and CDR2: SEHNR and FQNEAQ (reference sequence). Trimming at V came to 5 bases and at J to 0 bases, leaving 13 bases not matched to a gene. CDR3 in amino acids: CASSPSSRTSGEYQETQYF. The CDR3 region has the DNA TGTGCCAGCAGCCCATCTAGCCGGACTAGCGGGGAGTACCAAGAGACCCAGTACTTC.

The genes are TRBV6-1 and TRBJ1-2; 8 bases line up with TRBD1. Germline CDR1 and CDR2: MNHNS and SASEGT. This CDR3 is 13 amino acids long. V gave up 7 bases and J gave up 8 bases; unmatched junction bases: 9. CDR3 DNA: TGTGCCAGCACCCCGACAGGGGAAGGGGGCTACACCTTC. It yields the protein CASTPTGEGGYTF.

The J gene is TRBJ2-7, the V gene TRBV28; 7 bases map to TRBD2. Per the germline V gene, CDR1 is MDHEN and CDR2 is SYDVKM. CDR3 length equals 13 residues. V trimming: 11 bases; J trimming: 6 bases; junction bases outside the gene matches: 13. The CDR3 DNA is TGTGCCGCTGGGAGGGCCGCGTACGGCGAGCAGTACTTC. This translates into CAAGRAAYGEQYF. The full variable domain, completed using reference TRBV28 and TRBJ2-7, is DVKVTQSSRYLVKRTGEKVFLECVQDMDHENMFWYRQDPGLGLRLIYFSYDVKMKEKGDIPEGYSVSREKKERFSLILESASTNQTSMYLCAAGRAAYGEQYFGPGTRLTVT.

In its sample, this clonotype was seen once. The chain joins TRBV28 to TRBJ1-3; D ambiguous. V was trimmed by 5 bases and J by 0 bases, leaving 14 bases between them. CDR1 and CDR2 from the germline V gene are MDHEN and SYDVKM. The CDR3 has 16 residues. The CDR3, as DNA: TGTGCCAGCAGTCCATTACAGTCTACCTCTGGAAACACCATATATTTT. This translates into CASSPLQSTSGNTIYF. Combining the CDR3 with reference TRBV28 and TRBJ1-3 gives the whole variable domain DVKVTQSSRYLVKRTGEKVFLECVQDMDHENMFWYRQDPGLGLRLIYFSYDVKMKEKGDIPEGYSVSREKKERFSLILESASTNQTSMYLCASSPLQSTSGNTIYFGEGSWLTVV.

The DNA of the CDR3 is TGTGCCAGTAGTCTTCAGCCTATACGCAATGAGCAGTTCTTC. This translates into CASSLQPIRNEQFF. The chain joins TRBV19 to TRBJ2-1, with D uncertain. Germline lookup yields CDR1 LNHDA and CDR2 SQIVND (reference sequence). Trimming removed 5 bases from V and 6 bases from J, with 14 bases in between. CDR3 size: 14 residues.

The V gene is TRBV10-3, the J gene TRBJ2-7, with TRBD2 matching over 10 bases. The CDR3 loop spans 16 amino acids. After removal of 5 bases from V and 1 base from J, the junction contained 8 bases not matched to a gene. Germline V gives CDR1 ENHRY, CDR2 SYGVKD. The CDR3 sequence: CAISWDSGRSSYEQYF. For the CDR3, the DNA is TGTGCCATCAGTTGGGATAGCGGGAGGAGTTCCTACGAGCAGTACTTC.

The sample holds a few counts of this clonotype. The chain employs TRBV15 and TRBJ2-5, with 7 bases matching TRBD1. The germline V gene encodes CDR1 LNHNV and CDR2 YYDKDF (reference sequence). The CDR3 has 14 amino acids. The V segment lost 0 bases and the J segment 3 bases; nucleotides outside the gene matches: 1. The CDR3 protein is CATSRDQGEETQYF. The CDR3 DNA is TGTGCCACCAGCAGAGATCAGGGGGAAGAGACCCAGTACTTC.

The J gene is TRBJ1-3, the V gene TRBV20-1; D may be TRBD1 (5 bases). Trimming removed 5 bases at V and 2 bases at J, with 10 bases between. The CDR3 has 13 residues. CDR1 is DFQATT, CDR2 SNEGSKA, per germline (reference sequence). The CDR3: CSAGDATGNTIYF. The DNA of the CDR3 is TGCAGTGCTGGGGACGCGACTGGAAACACCATATATTTT.

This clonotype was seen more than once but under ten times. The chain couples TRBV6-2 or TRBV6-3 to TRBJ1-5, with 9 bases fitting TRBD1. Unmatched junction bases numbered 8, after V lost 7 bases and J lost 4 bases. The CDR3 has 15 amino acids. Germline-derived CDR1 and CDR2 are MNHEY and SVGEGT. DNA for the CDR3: TGTGCCAGCACCTCCGGGGGGACAGGGAATCAGCCCCAGCATTTT. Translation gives CASTSGGTGNQPQHF.

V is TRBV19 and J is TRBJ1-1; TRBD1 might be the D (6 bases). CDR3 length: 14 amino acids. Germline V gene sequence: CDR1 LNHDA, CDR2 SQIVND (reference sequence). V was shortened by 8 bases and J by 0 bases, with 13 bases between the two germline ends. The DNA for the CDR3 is TGTGCCAGTGCTAGGGGGGACATGAACACTGAAGCTTTCTTT. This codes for CASARGDMNTEAFF.

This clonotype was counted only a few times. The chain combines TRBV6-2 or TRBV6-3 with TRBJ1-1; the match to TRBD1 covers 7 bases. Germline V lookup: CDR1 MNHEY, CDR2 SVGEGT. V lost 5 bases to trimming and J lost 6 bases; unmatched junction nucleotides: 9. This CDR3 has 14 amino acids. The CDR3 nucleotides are TGTGCCAGCAGTCACGGACAGGATTTCGCTGAAGCTTTCTTT. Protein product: CASSHGQDFAEAFF.

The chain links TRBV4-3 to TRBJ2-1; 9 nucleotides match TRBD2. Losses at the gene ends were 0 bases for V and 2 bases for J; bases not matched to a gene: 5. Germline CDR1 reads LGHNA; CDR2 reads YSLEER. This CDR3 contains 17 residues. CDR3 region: CASSQEWVAGAYNEQFF. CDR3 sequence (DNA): TGCGCCAGCAGCCAAGAATGGGTAGCGGGAGCCTACAATGAGCAGTTCTTC.

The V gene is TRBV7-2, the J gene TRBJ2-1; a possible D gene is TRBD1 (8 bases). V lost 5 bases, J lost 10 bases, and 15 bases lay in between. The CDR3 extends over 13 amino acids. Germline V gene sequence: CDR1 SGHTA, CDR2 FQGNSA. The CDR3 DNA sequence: TGTGCCAGCAGCGTCAACAGGGGGGGCGAGCAGTTCTTC. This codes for CASSVNRGGEQFF.

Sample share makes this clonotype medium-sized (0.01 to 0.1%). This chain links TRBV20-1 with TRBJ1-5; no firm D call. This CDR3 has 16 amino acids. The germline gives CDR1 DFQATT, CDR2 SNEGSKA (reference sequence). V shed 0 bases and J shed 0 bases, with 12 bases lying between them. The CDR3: CSARDGRLYSNQPQHF. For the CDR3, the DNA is TGCAGTGCTAGAGATGGTAGGCTTTATAGCAATCAGCCCCAGCATTTT.

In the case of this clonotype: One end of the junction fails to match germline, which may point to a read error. This CDR3 reads CAGRTGPSPLHF. In nucleotides, the CDR3 is TGTGCCGGGAGGACAGGACCTTCACCCCTCCACTTT. The rearrangement links TRBV30 to TRBJ1-6; TRBD1 agrees at 7 bases. Germline V gene data show CDR1 as GTSNPN and CDR2 as SVGIG (reference sequence). This CDR3 spans 12 amino acids.

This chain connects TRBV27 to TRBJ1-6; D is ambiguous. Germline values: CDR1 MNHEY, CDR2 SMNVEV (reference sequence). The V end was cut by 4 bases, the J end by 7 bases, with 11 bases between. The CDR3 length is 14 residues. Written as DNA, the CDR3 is TGTGCCAGCAGTTATGGACCGGTGAATTCACCCCTCCACTTT. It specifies CASSYGPVNSPLHF.

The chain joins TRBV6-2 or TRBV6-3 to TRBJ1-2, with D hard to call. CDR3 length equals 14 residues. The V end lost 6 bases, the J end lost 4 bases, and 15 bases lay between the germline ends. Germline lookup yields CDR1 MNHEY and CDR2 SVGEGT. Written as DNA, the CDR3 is TGTGCCAGCAGCGACTCGCCCTCCGGCTATGGCTACACCTTC. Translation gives CASSDSPSGYGYTF.

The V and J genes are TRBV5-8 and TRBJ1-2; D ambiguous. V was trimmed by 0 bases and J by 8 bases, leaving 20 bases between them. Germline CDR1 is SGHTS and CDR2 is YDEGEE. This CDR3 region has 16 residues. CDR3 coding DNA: TGTGCCAGCAGCTTGGCCAGGAATTGGGGTTCCTACGGCTACACCTTC. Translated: CASSLARNWGSYGYTF.

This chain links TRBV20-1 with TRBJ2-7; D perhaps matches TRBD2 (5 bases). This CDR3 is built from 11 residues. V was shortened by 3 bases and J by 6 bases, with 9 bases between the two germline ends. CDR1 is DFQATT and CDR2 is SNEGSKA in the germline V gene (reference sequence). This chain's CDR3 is CSASVRGEQYF. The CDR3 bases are TGCAGTGCTAGTGTCCGGGGCGAGCAGTACTTC.

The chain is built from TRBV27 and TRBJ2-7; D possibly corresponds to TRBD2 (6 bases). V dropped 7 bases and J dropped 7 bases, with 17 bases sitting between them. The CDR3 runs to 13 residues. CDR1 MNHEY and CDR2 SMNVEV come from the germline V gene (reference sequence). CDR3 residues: CASNRRGQGEQYF. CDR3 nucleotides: TGTGCCAGCAACCGGCGGGGTCAAGGTGAGCAGTACTTC.

The CDR3 sequence is CASSSWTRRRTDTQYF. CDR3 bases: TGTGCCAGCAGCTCCTGGACTAGACGGCGCACAGATACGCAGTATTTT. The genes are TRBV7-9 and TRBJ2-3; 7 bases align to TRBD2. CDR1 SEHNR and CDR2 FQNEAQ come from the germline V gene (reference sequence). With 4 bases clipped from V and 1 base from J, the junction kept 8 bases outside the gene matches. The CDR3 covers 16 residues.

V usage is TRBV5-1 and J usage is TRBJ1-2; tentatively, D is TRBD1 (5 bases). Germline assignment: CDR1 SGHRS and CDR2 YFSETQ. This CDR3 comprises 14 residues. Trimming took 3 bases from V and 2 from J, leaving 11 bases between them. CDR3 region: CASSWGDRNYGYTF. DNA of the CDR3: TGCGCCAGCAGCTGGGGGGACCGCAACTATGGCTACACCTTC.

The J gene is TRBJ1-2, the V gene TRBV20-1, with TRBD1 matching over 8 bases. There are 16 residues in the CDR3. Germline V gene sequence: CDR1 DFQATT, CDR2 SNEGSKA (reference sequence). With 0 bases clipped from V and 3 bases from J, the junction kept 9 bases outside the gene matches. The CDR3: CSARDVGQGGDYGYTF. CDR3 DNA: TGCAGTGCTAGAGACGTAGGACAGGGCGGTGACTATGGCTACACCTTC.

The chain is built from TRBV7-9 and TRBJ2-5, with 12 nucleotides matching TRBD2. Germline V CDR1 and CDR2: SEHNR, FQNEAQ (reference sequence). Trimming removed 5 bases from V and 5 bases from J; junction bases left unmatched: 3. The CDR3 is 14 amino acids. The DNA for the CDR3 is TGTGCCAGCAGCCTAACTAGCGGGAGGGAGACCCAGTACTTC. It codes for CASSLTSGRETQYF.

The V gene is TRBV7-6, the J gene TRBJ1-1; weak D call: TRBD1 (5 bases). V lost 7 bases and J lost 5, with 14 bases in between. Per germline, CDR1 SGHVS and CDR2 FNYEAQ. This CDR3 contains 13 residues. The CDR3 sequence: CASTPWGGTEAFF. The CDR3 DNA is TGTGCCAGCACCCCTTGGGGGGGAACTGAAGCTTTCTTT.

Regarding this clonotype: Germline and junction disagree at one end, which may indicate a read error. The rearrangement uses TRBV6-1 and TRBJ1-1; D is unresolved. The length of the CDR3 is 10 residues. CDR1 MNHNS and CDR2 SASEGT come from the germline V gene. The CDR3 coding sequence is TGTGCCAGCAGTGAATATAAGGCCCTCTTT. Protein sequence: CASSEYKALF.

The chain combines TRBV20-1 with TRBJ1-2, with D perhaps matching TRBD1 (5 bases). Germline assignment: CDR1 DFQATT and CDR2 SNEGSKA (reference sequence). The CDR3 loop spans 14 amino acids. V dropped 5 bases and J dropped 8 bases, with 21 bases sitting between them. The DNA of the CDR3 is TGCAGTGCTCCAACCGGAGGGGCAGTGAGCGGCTACACCTTC. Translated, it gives CSAPTGGAVSGYTF.